This T cell receptor (beta chain) was sequenced in a study of blood T cell repertoires in COVID-19. Looking at the study overall: Sample material is recorded as cDNA or gDNA derived from T cells, B-cell-depleted T cells, or PBMCs.

This CDR3 has 16 amino acids. Germline-derived CDR1 and CDR2 are SGHRS and YFSETQ. V gave up 4 bases and J gave up 0 bases; unmatched junction bases: 6. As processed by the authors: Nucleated cell number was recorded as an estimate derived from reference gene primer amplification. The method was immunoSEQ multiplex PCR; TCRdb's version includes in-frame clones alone and lacks a portion of them. V and J calls plus clone size are reproduced from that table; the DNA served to infer D and trimming. Of hundreds of thousands of clones in the sample, roughly 89% were seen once. The clonotype originates from a woman between 25 and 40 years old with COVID-19, enrolled during active disease. Sequences were obtained from peripheral blood. The genes are TRBV5-1 and TRBJ2-1; 8 positions agree with TRBD1. CDR3 nucleotide sequence: TGCGCCAGCAGCCCAAGACAGGGGTTCTCCTACAATGAGCAGTTCTTC. This encodes CASSPRQGFSYNEQFF. Full variable domain (rest looked up from reference TRBV5-1 and TRBJ2-1): KAGVTQTPRYLIKTRGQQVTLSCSPISGHRSVSWYQQTPGQGLQFLFEYFSETQRNKGNFPGRFSGRQFSNSRSEMNVSTLELGDSALYLCASSPRQGFSYNEQFFGPGTRLTVL.